One and the same sample provided the 3 T cell receptor beta chains below, sequenced in a study of blood T cell repertoires in COVID-19. Using immunoSEQ multiplex PCR, the repertoire was profiled, and TCRdb retains in-frame clones only, with some absent. The table records approximately 280,000 clones, approximately 86% of them present only once. Sequencing was performed on peripheral blood. The origin of the receptors is a man aged 18-30 years with active or convalescent COVID-19.

The chain uses TRBV9 and TRBJ2-1; perhaps TRBD2 as D (6 bases). Germline V gene data show CDR1 as SGDLS and CDR2 as YYNGEE. The CDR3 spans 13 residues. The V end was cut by 3 bases, the J end by 8 bases, with 12 bases between. The CDR3 DNA reads TGTGCCAGCAGCGCCAATGGGGGGTATGAGCAGTTCTTC. Protein product: CASSANGGYEQFF. Full variable domain (rest looked up from reference TRBV9 and TRBJ2-1): DSGVTQTPKHLITATGQRVTLRCSPRSGDLSVYWYQQSLDQGLQFLIQYYNGEERAKGNILERFSAQQFPDLHSELNLSSLELGDSALYFCASSANGGYEQFFGPGTRLTVL.

This clone is termed medium-sized. The V call is TRBV7-2, the J call TRBJ1-2; the match to TRBD1 covers 7 bases. The CDR3 sequence is 15 residues long. Germline CDR1 and CDR2: SGHTA and FQGNSA. Germline trimming cut 1 base from V and 8 bases from J; bases unmatched to any gene: 10. The CDR3 DNA reads as TGTGCCAGCAGCTTAGTAGGGACAGCTAACAGGGGCTACACCTTC. This codes for CASSLVGTANRGYTF.

This chain joins TRBV11-2 and TRBJ2-1; tentative D call: TRBD1 (5 bases). The germline V and J ends were trimmed by 1 base and 8 bases, with 15 bases remaining between them. Germline CDR1 reads SGHAT; CDR2 reads FQNNGV. The CDR3 is 15 residues long. CDR3 amino acids: CASSLAPGKRHEQFF. CDR3 coding DNA: TGTGCCAGCAGCTTAGCTCCAGGGAAGAGGCATGAGCAGTTCTTC. The complete variable domain, with remaining parts taken from reference TRBV11-2 and TRBJ2-1, reads EAGVAQSPRYKIIEKRQSVAFWCNPISGHATLYWYQQILGQGPKLLIQFQNNGVVDDSQLPKDRFSAERLKGVDSTLKIQPAKLEDSAVYLCASSLAPGKRHEQFFGPGTRLTVL.